These T cell receptor beta chains were read from a single sample in a study of regulatory T cells in long-lasting Graves disease. TCRdb re-analysed the multiplex PCR reads in MiXCR, keeping a single row per CDR3 protein. The repertoire consists of 240,000 or so distinct CDR3 sequences, with about 19% occurring once and the leading ten covering approximately 15%. The source material was peripheral blood mononuclear cells (PBMCs), sampled at new diagnosis, from a patient treated with antithyroid drugs. Receptors were obtained from a female donor with Graves disease. Both conserved end residues are part of each CDR3. A D gene is named only where the DNA matches it firmly. The size field is filled for only some rows; it gives once, few, many or a size class.

V: TRBV19; size: few; J: TRBJ1-5; D: -; CDR3: CASRPLGRYDQPQHF; DNA: TGTGCCAGTAGACCGTTGGGGAGGTACGATCAGCCCCAGCATTTT
V: TRBV20-1; size: many; J: TRBJ2-3; D: TRBD1; CDR3: CSAPQLDRGTDTQYF; DNA: TGCAGTGCTCCCCAGCTGGACAGGGGCACAGATACGCAGTATTTT
V: TRBV18; size: many; J: TRBJ1-1; D: -; CDR3: CASSPESGSEAFF; DNA: TGTGCCAGCTCACCCGAATCGGGAAGTGAAGCTTTCTTT
V: TRBV7-9; size: -; J: TRBJ2-1; D: TRBD2; CDR3: CASSLGGGLAGGEQFF; DNA: TGTGCCAGCAGCTTAGGGGGCGGACTAGCGGGAGGTGAGCAGTTCTTC
V: TRBV6-2/TRBV6-3; size: many; J: TRBJ2-3; D: TRBD1; CDR3: CASKDRGADTQYF; DNA: TGTGCCAGTAAAGACAGGGGCGCAGATACGCAGTATTTT
V: TRBV20-1; size: many; J: TRBJ2-5; D: TRBD1; CDR3: CSAYRQGVGETQYF; DNA: TGCAGTGCTTACAGACAGGGGGTTGGGGAGACCCAGTACTTC
V: TRBV28; size: -; J: TRBJ1-1; D: -; CDR3: CASSPGPGSGNTEAFF; DNA: TGTGCCAGCAGCCCCGGACCGGGTTCGGGAAACACTGAAGCTTTCTTT
V: TRBV28; size: many; J: TRBJ2-3; D: -; CDR3: CASSLDFTQYF; DNA: TGTGCCAGCAGCTTAGACTTTACGCAGTATTTT
V: TRBV7-2; size: many; J: TRBJ2-3; D: -; CDR3: CASSYLGRRDTQYF; DNA: TGTGCCAGCAGCTACCTAGGGCGCCGGGATACGCAGTATTTT
V: TRBV6-2/TRBV6-3; size: many; J: TRBJ2-7; D: -; CDR3: CASSYSTSGEQYF; DNA: TGTGCCAGCAGTTATTCCACCAGCGGCGAGCAGTACTTC
V: TRBV28; size: many; J: TRBJ2-3; D: TRBD1; CDR3: CAGQQGEGTDTQYF; DNA: TGTGCCGGGCAACAGGGGGAGGGCACAGATACGCAGTATTTT
V: TRBV2; size: many; J: TRBJ2-1; D: -; CDR3: CASIGDINNEQFF; DNA: TGTGCCAGCATAGGGGACATTAACAATGAGCAGTTCTTC
V: TRBV7-9; size: many; J: TRBJ2-4; D: TRBD1; CDR3: CASSPGTGRLNIQYF; DNA: TGTGCCAGCAGCCCAGGGACAGGCCGTCTAAACATTCAGTACTTC
V: TRBV13; size: many; J: TRBJ1-2; D: TRBD1; CDR3: CASSRNTGVNYGYTF; DNA: TGTGCCAGCAGCCGAAATACAGGGGTTAACTATGGCTACACCTTC
V: TRBV12-3/TRBV12-4; size: many; J: TRBJ1-1; D: TRBD1; CDR3: CASSYRGRTEAFF; DNA: TGTGCCAGCAGTTACAGGGGAAGGACTGAAGCTTTCTTT
V: TRBV12-3/TRBV12-4; size: many; J: TRBJ1-2; D: -; CDR3: CASSLDSYGYTF; DNA: TGTGCCAGCAGTTTAGACTCTTATGGCTACACCTTC
V: TRBV7-3; size: many; J: TRBJ2-1; D: -; CDR3: CASSIAGPSNEQFF; DNA: TGTGCCAGCAGTATCGCGGGTCCCAGCAATGAGCAGTTCTTC
V: TRBV9; size: many; J: TRBJ2-5; D: TRBD2; CDR3: CASSGGAGSGETQYF; DNA: TGTGCCAGCAGCGGAGGAGCGGGATCGGGAGAGACCCAGTACTTC
V: TRBV11-2; size: many; J: TRBJ1-3; D: -; CDR3: CASSFGSGNTIYF; DNA: TGTGCCAGCAGCTTTGGGTCGGGAAACACCATATATTTT
V: TRBV12-5; size: many; J: TRBJ2-7; D: -; CDR3: CASGFREIEQYF; DNA: TGTGCTAGTGGTTTCAGGGAAATCGAGCAGTACTTC
V: TRBV2; size: many; J: TRBJ1-1; D: -; CDR3: CASSEGLLRAYAFF; DNA: TGTGCCAGCAGCGAGGGACTTTTGCGGGCATACGCTTTCTTT
V: TRBV18; size: many; J: TRBJ2-1; D: TRBD2; CDR3: CASSPVLAGVNEQFF; DNA: TGTGCCAGCTCACCGGTCTTAGCGGGAGTCAATGAGCAGTTCTTC
V: TRBV3-1; size: -; J: TRBJ1-4; D: -; CDR3: CASSQNRVSNEKLFF; DNA: TGTGCCAGCAGCCAGAACAGGGTATCTAATGAAAAACTGTTTTTT
V: TRBV20-1; size: many; J: TRBJ2-1; D: TRBD2; CDR3: CSARVAGAGGEQFF; DNA: TGCAGTGCTAGAGTAGCGGGAGCGGGTGGTGAGCAGTTCTTC